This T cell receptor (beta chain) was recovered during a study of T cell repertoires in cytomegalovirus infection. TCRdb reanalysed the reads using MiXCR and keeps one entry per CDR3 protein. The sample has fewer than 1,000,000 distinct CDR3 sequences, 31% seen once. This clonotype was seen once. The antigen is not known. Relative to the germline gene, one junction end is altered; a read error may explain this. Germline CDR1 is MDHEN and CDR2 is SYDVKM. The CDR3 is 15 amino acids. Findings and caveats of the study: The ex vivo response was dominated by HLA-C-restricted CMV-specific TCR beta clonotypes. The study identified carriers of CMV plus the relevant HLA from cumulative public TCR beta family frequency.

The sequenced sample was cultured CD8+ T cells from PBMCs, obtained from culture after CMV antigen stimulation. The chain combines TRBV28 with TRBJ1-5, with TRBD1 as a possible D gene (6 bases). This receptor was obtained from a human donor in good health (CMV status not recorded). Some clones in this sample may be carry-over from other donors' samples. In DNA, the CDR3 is TGTGTCAGCAGTTCCCGACAGGAACCCCATCAGCCCCAGCATTTT. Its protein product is CVSSSRQEPHQPQHF.